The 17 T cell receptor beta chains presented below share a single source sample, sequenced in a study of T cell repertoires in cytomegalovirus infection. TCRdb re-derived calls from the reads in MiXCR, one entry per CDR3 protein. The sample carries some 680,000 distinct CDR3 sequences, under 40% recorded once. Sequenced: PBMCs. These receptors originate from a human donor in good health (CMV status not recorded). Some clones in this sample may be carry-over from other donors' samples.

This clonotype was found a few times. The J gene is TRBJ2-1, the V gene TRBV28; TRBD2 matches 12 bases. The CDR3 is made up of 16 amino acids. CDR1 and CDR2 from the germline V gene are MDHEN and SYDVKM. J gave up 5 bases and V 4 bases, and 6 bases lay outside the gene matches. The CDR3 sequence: CASSYLGLAGNNEQFF. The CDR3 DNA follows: TGTGCCAGCAGTTACCTCGGACTAGCGGGAAACAATGAGCAGTTCTTC.

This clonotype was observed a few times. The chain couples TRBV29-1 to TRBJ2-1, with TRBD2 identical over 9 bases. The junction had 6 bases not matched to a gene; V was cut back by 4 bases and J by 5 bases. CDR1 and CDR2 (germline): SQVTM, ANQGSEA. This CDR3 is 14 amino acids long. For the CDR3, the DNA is TGCAGCGTTGGATGGACTAGCGCTAACAATGAGCAGTTCTTC. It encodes CSVGWTSANNEQFF.

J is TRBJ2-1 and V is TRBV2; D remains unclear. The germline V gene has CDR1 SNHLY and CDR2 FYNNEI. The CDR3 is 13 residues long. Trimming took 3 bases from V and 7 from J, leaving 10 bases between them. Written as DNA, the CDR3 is TGTGCCAGCAGTGATCCGGCACCTAATGAGCAGTTCTTC. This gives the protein CASSDPAPNEQFF. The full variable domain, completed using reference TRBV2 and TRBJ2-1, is EPEVTQTPSHQVTQMGQEVILRCVPISNHLYFYWYRQILGQKVEFLVSFYNNEISEKSEIFDDQFSVERPDGSNFTLKIRSTKLEDSAMYFCASSDPAPNEQFFGPGTRLTVL.

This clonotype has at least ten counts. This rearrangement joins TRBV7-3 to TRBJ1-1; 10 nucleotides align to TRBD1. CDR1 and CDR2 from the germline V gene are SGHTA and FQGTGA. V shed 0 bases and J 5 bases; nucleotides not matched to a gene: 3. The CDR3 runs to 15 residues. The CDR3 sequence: CASSLTDRGETEAFF. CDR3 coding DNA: TGTGCCAGCAGCTTAACGGACAGGGGGGAAACTGAAGCTTTCTTT. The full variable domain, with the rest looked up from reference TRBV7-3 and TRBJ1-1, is GAGVSQTPSNKVTEKGKYVELRCDPISGHTALYWYRQSLGQGPEFLIYFQGTGAADDSGLPNDRFFAVRPEGSVSTLKIQRTERGDSAVYLCASSLTDRGETEAFFGQGTRLTVV.

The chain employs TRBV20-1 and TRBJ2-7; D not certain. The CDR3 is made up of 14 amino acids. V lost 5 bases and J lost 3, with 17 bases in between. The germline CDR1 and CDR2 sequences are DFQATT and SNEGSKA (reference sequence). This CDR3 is CSASTTGPNYEQYF. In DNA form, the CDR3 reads TGCAGTGCTTCTACGACCGGGCCTAACTACGAGCAGTACTTC.

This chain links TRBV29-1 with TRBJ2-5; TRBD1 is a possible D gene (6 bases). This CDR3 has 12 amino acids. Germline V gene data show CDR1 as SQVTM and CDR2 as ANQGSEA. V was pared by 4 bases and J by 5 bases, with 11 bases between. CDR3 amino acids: CSVGRDKETQYF. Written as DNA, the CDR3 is TGCAGCGTTGGCCGGGACAAGGAGACCCAGTACTTC.

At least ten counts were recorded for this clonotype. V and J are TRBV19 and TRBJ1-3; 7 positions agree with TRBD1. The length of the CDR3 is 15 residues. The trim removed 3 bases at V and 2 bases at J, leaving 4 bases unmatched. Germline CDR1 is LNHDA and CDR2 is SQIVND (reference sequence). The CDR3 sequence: CASSIPGGTGNTIYF. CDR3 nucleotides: TGTGCCAGTAGTATCCCAGGGGGAACTGGAAACACCATATATTTT.

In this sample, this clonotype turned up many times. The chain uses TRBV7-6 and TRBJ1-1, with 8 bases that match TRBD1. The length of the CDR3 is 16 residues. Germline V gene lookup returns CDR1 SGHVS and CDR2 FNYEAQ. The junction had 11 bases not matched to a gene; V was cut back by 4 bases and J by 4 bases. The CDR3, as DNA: TGTGCCAGCAGCTACGGACAGGGCCGTCGAAGCACTGAAGCTTTCTTT. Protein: CASSYGQGRRSTEAFF.

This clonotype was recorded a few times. The CDR3 reads CASRRDTTIADTQYF. CDR3 DNA: TGTGCCAGCAGGCGGGACACTACTATAGCGGATACGCAGTATTTT. The V gene is TRBV12-3 or TRBV12-4, the J gene TRBJ2-3; D could derive from TRBD1 or TRBD2 (6 bases each). With 6 bases removed from V and 6 bases from J, the gap between germline ends came to 19 bases. This CDR3 is built from 15 residues.

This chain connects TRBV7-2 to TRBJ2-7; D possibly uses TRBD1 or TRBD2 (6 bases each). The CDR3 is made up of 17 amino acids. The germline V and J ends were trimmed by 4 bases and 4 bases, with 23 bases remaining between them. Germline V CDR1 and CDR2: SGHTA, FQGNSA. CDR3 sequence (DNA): TGTGCCAGCAGCTGGGGGGCCCTGGGAGCGGTTAATTACGAGCAGTACTTC. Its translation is CASSWGALGAVNYEQYF.

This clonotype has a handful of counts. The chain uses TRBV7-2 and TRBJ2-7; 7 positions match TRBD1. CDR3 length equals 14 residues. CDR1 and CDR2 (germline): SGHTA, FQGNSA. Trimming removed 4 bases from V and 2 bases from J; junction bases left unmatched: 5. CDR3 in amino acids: CASSSTGQPYEQYF. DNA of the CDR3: TGTGCCAGCAGCTCAACGGGACAGCCCTACGAGCAGTACTTC.

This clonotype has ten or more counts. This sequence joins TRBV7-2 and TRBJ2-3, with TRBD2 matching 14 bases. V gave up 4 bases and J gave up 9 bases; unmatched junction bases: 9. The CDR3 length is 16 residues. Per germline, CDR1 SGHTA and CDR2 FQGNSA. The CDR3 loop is CASSSPGLAGGNTQYF. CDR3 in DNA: TGTGCCAGCAGCTCCCCAGGACTAGCGGGAGGAAACACGCAGTATTTT.

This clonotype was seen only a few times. The CDR3, as DNA: TGTGCCAGTAGTATAGAGGGGGCTCCTGGTGAAGCTTTCTTT. Translation: CASSIEGAPGEAFF. This chain connects TRBV19 to TRBJ1-1, with a tentative D call TRBD1 (6 bases). CDR1 is LNHDA, CDR2 SQIVND, per germline (reference sequence). The CDR3 spans 14 residues. Trimming removed 0 bases from V and 7 bases from J, with 12 bases in between. The variable domain in full, completed from reference TRBV19 and TRBJ1-1, reads DGGITQSPKYLFRKEGQNVTLSCEQNLNHDAMYWYRQDPGQGLRLIYYSQIVNDFQKGDIAEGYSVSREKKESFPLTVTSAQKNPTAFYLCASSIEGAPGEAFFGQGTRLTVV.

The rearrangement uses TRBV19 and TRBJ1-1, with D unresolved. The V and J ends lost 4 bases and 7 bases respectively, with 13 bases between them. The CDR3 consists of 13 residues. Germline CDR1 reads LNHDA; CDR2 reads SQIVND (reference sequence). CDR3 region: CASSKFGPLEAFF. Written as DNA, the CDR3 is TGTGCCAGTAGTAAGTTCGGACCCCTTGAAGCTTTCTTT.

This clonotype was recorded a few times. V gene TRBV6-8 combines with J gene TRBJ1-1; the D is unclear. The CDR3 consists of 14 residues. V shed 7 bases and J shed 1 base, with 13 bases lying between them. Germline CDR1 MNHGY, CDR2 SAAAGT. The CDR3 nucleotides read TGTGCCAGCACCGGGGTCGCAGCGAACACTGAAGCTTTCTTT. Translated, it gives CASTGVAANTEAFF.

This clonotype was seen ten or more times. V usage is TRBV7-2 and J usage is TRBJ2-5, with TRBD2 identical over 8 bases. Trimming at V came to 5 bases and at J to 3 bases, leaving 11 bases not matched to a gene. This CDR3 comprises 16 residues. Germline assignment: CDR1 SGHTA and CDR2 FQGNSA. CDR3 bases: TGTGCCAGCAGCCCACGGGAGGGCCCTCTGGAAGAGACCCAGTACTTC. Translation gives CASSPREGPLEETQYF.

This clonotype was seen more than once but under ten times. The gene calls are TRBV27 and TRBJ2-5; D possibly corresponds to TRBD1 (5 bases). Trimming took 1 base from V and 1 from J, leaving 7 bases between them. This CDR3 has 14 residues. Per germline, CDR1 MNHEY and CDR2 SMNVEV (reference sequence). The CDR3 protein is CASSLWQGQETQYF. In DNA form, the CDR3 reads TGTGCCAGCAGTTTATGGCAGGGCCAAGAGACCCAGTACTTC.